A selection of T cell receptor beta chains follows, all from one sample in a study of T cell clonotyping in hematopoietic cell transplantation. TCRdb's copy holds only in-frame clones and misses some; the assay was immunoSEQ multiplex PCR. The data hold about 36,000 clones, with about 87% observed a single time. Sequencing was carried out using peripheral blood mononuclear cells. Receptor source: a woman between 40 and 55 years old in good health. Some clones in this sample may be carry-over from other donors' samples. Each CDR3 is given with its conserved first and last residue. A D gene is named only where the DNA matches it firmly. Clone sizes are given selectively: once, few, many, or a class where the clone is expanded.

clone_size j_call v_call d_call cdr3_aa cdr3_nt
- TRBJ2-5 TRBV7-2 - CASSLAGETQYF TGTGCCAGCAGCTTAGCCGGGGAGACCCAGTACTTC
- TRBJ2-3 TRBV19 - CASSPNPAGYPDTQYF TGTGCCAGTAGTCCCAATCCAGCGGGCTACCCAGATACGCAGTATTTT
- TRBJ2-2 TRBV4-1 - CASSRLPNTGELFF TGCGCCAGCAGCCGCCTCCCGAACACCGGGGAGCTGTTTTTT
- TRBJ2-2 TRBV9 - CASSQTPGNTGELFF TGTGCCAGCAGCCAGACACCGGGCAACACCGGGGAGCTGTTTTTT
- TRBJ1-5 TRBV7-8 - CASTRGVGQPQHF TGTGCCAGCACCCGAGGGGTCGGGCAGCCCCAGCATTTT
- TRBJ2-3 TRBV4-1 - CASSQTDTQYF TGCGCCAGCAGCCAGACAGATACGCAGTATTTT
- TRBJ2-2 TRBV2 - CASSEVGGRVTGELFF TGTGCCAGCAGTGAGGTGGGGGGGCGCGTCACCGGGGAGCTGTTTTTT
- TRBJ1-2 TRBV19 - CASELREGALDGYTF TGTGCCAGTGAACTGCGAGAGGGCGCCTTGGATGGCTACACCTTC
- TRBJ2-1 TRBV19 - CASSIRLLTSNEQFF TGTGCCAGTAGTATTAGACTCCTCACTTCCAATGAGCAGTTCTTC
- TRBJ1-3 TRBV2 - CASRDGSSGNTIYF TGTGCCAGCAGGGACGGGTCCTCTGGAAACACCATATATTTT
- TRBJ2-5 TRBV6-6 - CASSGVGTQYF TGTGCCAGCAGTGGGGTGGGGACCCAGTACTTC
- TRBJ2-7 TRBV29-1 TRBD2 CSVGTSGAYEQYF TGCAGCGTCGGGACTAGCGGGGCCTACGAGCAGTACTTC
- TRBJ2-7 TRBV2 - CASRESREGGEQYF TGTGCCAGCAGGGAGTCCAGGGAAGGGGGCGAGCAGTACTTC
- TRBJ2-1 TRBV7-9 - CASSLDYNEQFF TGTGCCAGCAGCTTGGACTACAATGAGCAGTTCTTC
- TRBJ2-7 TRBV5-8 TRBD2 CASSPWTSGSGEQYF TGTGCCAGCAGCCCGTGGACTAGCGGGAGCGGGGAGCAGTACTTC
- TRBJ2-7 TRBV2 TRBD2 CASSVTTGGGYEQYF TGTGCCAGCAGTGTAACGACTGGCGGGGGTTACGAGCAGTACTTC
- TRBJ1-5 TRBV27 - CASSWDPNQPQHF TGTGCCAGCAGTTGGGACCCGAATCAGCCCCAGCATTTT
- TRBJ1-2 TRBV19 - CASSKGPEDYGYTF TGTGCCAGTAGTAAGGGGCCGGAGGACTATGGCTACACCTTC
- TRBJ2-7 TRBV6-1 - CASERTGPYEQYF TGTGCCAGCGAGCGCACCGGACCATACGAGCAGTACTTC
- TRBJ2-5 TRBV5-1 - CASSLGVQETQYF TGCGCCAGCAGCTTGGGGGTGCAAGAGACCCAGTACTTC
- TRBJ2-1 TRBV15 TRBD2 CATSTGGLAGYNEQFF TGTGCCACCAGCACCGGGGGACTAGCGGGGTACAATGAGCAGTTCTTC
- TRBJ1-1 TRBV29-1 TRBD1 CSGPDGTGVFEAFF TGCAGCGGGCCAGATGGGACAGGGGTTTTTGAGGCTTTCTTT
- TRBJ2-5 TRBV6-5 - CASSYEARQETQYF TGTGCCAGCAGTTACGAGGCTAGGCAGGAGACCCAGTACTTC
- TRBJ1-4 TRBV10-3 - CAISESLSEKLFF TGTGCCATCAGTGAGTCTCTCTCCGAAAAACTGTTTTTT
- TRBJ2-1 TRBV7-8 - CASSLLVSEGGPLNHQFF TGTGCCAGCAGCTTATTGGTCTCAGAAGGGGGTCCCTTGAATCATCAGTTCTTC
- TRBJ1-2 TRBV6-5 TRBD1 CASSYGALTGGYGYTF TGTGCCAGCAGTTACGGTGCCCTTACAGGGGGCTATGGCTACACCTTC
- TRBJ2-5 TRBV7-9 - CASSLSRERQETQYF TGTGCCAGCAGCTTATCCCGGGAGCGCCAAGAGACCCAGTACTTC
- TRBJ1-1 TRBV6-6 - CASSYSKAPGAFF TGTGCCAGCAGTTACTCGAAGGCACCCGGGGCTTTCTTT
- TRBJ1-1 TRBV25-1 - CASSESWSNTEAFF TGTGCCAGCAGTGAATCTTGGTCGAACACTGAAGCTTTCTTT
- TRBJ2-4 TRBV5-1 TRBD2 CASSPGLAGKRAKNIQYF TGCGCCAGCAGCCCGGGACTAGCGGGGAAAAGGGCCAAAAACATTCAGTACTTC
- TRBJ1-1 TRBV7-3 - CASSPTATNTEAFF TGTGCCAGCAGCCCCACCGCGACGAACACTGAAGCTTTCTTT
few TRBJ2-7 TRBV4-1 TRBD1 CASSQDWGDRVGYEQYF TGCGCCAGCAGCCAAGATTGGGGGGACAGGGTGGGCTACGAGCAGTACTTC
- TRBJ1-1 TRBV30 TRBD1 CAWGKTDRGSAARQAFF TGTGCCTGGGGTAAGACCGACAGGGGGAGTGCCGCACGCCAAGCTTTCTTT
- TRBJ1-5 TRBV19 - CASSIVNQPQHF TGTGCCAGTAGTATAGTCAATCAGCCCCAGCATTTT
- TRBJ1-2 TRBV20-1 - CSARINYGYTF TGCAGTGCCCGAATCAACTATGGCTACACCTTC
once TRBJ2-7 TRBV19 - CASSPRNPTGRDYEQYF TGTGCCAGTAGTCCTCGAAACCCCACAGGGAGAGACTACGAGCAGTACTTC
few TRBJ1-5 TRBV4-1 TRBD1 CASSQNRGDGNQPQHF TGCGCCAGCAGCCAGAACAGGGGAGACGGCAATCAGCCCCAGCATTTT
- TRBJ2-7 TRBV6-5 - CASSGPGTRYEQYF TGTGCCAGCAGTGGCCCCGGGACAAGATACGAGCAGTACTTC
- TRBJ1-1 TRBV27 - CASSPWAMNTEAFF TGTGCCAGCAGCCCGTGGGCCATGAACACTGAAGCTTTCTTT
- TRBJ2-7 TRBV6-5 TRBD2 CASRRGGTYEQYF TGTGCCAGCAGACGCGGGGGAACCTACGAGCAGTACTTC
- TRBJ2-7 TRBV5-1 - CASRRSGEDEQYF TGCGCCAGCAGAAGGTCAGGGGAGGACGAGCAGTACTTC
- TRBJ2-7 TRBV19 - CASSPRLPRQSEQYF TGTGCCAGTAGTCCGCGCCTGCCCCGTCAAAGCGAGCAGTACTTC
- TRBJ2-5 TRBV14 - CASSQVLETQYF TGTGCCAGCAGCCAAGTTTTGGAGACCCAGTACTTC
few TRBJ1-2 TRBV7-9 - CASSLAVIGYTF TGTGCCAGCAGCTTAGCAGTGATCGGCTACACCTTC
- TRBJ2-3 TRBV25-1 TRBD2 CASSELKTSASTDTQYF TGTGCCAGCAGTGAACTTAAGACTAGCGCTAGCACAGATACGCAGTATTTT
- TRBJ2-3 TRBV30 TRBD2 CAWRYRWGSGILRSLTDTQYF TGTGCCTGGAGGTACCGGTGGGGTAGCGGGATCCTTAGGTCACTCACAGATACGCAGTATTTT
- TRBJ1-1 TRBV7-9 - CASRGVAEAFF TGTGCCAGCAGGGGTGTCGCTGAAGCTTTCTTT